A single sample gave rise to the 22 T cell receptor beta chains below, sequenced in a study of blood T cell repertoires in COVID-19. Produced via immunoSEQ multiplex PCR; TCRdb's table is partial and in-frame only. The sample records 200,000 to 300,000 clones, just over 85% being singletons. Sequencing input: PBMCs or T cells enriched from blood (not recorded which). All receptors come from a man aged 35-49 years who had recovered from COVID-19.

The chain combines TRBV15 with TRBJ2-4, with D possibly matching TRBD1 (6 bases). The CDR3 loop spans 15 amino acids. Per germline, CDR1 LNHNV and CDR2 YYDKDF (reference sequence). V was clipped by 0 bases and J by 9 bases, with 15 bases between them. As DNA, the CDR3 is TGTGCCACCAGCAGAGATCCAGGGGTCAGTAGCATTCAGTACTTC. This gives the protein CATSRDPGVSSIQYF.

The CDR3 spells CASSKLKGQGAIEQFF. CDR3 bases: TGTGCCAGTAGTAAGCTTAAGGGACAGGGGGCGATTGAGCAGTTCTTC. The chain employs TRBV19 and TRBJ2-1, with TRBD1 matching over 12 bases. Germline lookup yields CDR1 LNHDA and CDR2 SQIVND (reference sequence). The V gene end was trimmed by 4 bases and the J gene end by 9 bases; junction bases not matched to a gene: 10. CDR3 size: 16 residues.

This clone was recorded only once. CDR3 coding DNA: TGTGCCAGCAGCTCCGAAGTCGGGAGGGGTACAGATACGCAGTATTTT. It yields the protein CASSSEVGRGTDTQYF. This chain connects TRBV7-2 to TRBJ2-3; TRBD2 agrees at 8 bases. The ends lost 4 bases at V and 3 bases at J; junction bases unmatched: 9. This CDR3 is 16 amino acids long. Germline loops: CDR1 SGHTA, CDR2 FQGNSA.

The CDR3 is CASRPGTGDEAFF. The CDR3 coding sequence is TGTGCCAGCAGACCAGGGACAGGAGATGAAGCTTTCTTT. The V call is TRBV7-9, the J call TRBJ1-1, with 8 bases lining up with TRBD1. Germline loops: CDR1 SEHNR, CDR2 FQNEAQ (reference sequence). V lost 6 bases and J lost 7; bases outside the gene matches: 7. The CDR3 runs to 13 residues.

The rearrangement links TRBV4-3 to TRBJ1-2; D uncertain. CDR1 and CDR2 (germline): LGHNA, YSLEER. This CDR3 contains 14 residues. V lost 0 bases and J lost 5, with 10 bases in between. The CDR3 nucleotides read TGCGCCAGCAGCCAAGATCTCGGTAGTTATGGCTACACCTTC. It codes for CASSQDLGSYGYTF.

V gene TRBV14 combines with J gene TRBJ2-2; 7 nucleotides match TRBD2. CDR1 SGHDN and CDR2 FVKESK come from the germline V gene. V lost 4 bases to trimming and J lost 1 base; unmatched junction nucleotides: 6. CDR3 size: 16 residues. The CDR3 region is CASSPRAGMNTGELFF. The DNA for the CDR3 is TGTGCCAGCAGCCCAAGAGCGGGGATGAACACCGGGGAGCTGTTTTTT.

This rearrangement joins TRBV7-2 to TRBJ1-6; D gene ambiguous. Deletions cut 3 bases from V and 7 bases from J, with 10 bases between. The CDR3 runs to 14 residues. CDR1 SGHTA and CDR2 FQGNSA come from the germline V gene. CDR3: CASSFSVQNSPLHF. In DNA form, the CDR3 reads TGTGCCAGCAGCTTCAGCGTGCAGAATTCACCCCTCCACTTT.

The genes are TRBV7-9 and TRBJ2-5, with D possibly matching TRBD1 (6 bases). The germline gives CDR1 SEHNR, CDR2 FQNEAQ (reference sequence). Trimming removed 1 base at V and 5 bases at J, with 14 bases between. This CDR3 region has 15 residues. Here the CDR3 DNA reads TGTGCCAGCAGCTTAGGACAGGCGGTGTGGGAGACCCAGTACTTC. Its translation: CASSLGQAVWETQYF.

The genes are TRBV6-5 and TRBJ2-7, with D perhaps TRBD1 (7 bases). This CDR3 has 14 residues. Germline V gene data show CDR1 as MNHEY and CDR2 as SVGAGI. V was cut by 10 bases and J by 2 bases, with 18 bases left in between. CDR3 protein: CATRAGGTAYEQYF. The CDR3 bases are TGTGCCACCCGGGCAGGGGGGACCGCCTACGAGCAGTACTTC.

The chain links TRBV5-4 to TRBJ1-1; D may be TRBD1 (5 bases). Trimming shortened V by 1 base and J by 2 bases, and 9 bases separated the two germline ends. Germline V gene data show CDR1 as SGHNT and CDR2 as YYREEE (reference sequence). The length of the CDR3 is 14 residues. CDR3 sequence: CASSLITGNTEAFF. The CDR3 DNA sequence: TGTGCCAGCAGCTTGATCACAGGTAACACTGAAGCTTTCTTT.

The gene calls are TRBV19 and TRBJ1-5, with D perhaps TRBD1 (5 bases). The germline gives CDR1 LNHDA, CDR2 SQIVND (reference sequence). The V gene lost 9 bases and the J gene lost 3 bases, with 18 bases spanning the gap. The CDR3 contains 15 residues. DNA for the CDR3: TGTGCCAGCGATCCCGGGGGGGAGTACAATCAGCCCCAGCATTTT. This sequence encodes CASDPGGEYNQPQHF.

V is TRBV12-3 or TRBV12-4 and J is TRBJ2-7; weak D call: TRBD2 (6 bases). Trimming took 6 bases from V and 6 from J, leaving 15 bases between them. This CDR3 is 13 amino acids long. In nucleotides, the CDR3 is TGTGCCAGCAGGTTACGGGGGAGAGGCGAGCAGTACTTC. It translates to CASRLRGRGEQYF.

This rearrangement joins TRBV10-3 to TRBJ2-7, with 8 nucleotides matching TRBD2. Trimming at V came to 0 bases and at J to 6 bases, leaving 13 bases not matched to a gene. The CDR3 extends over 17 amino acids. CDR1 and CDR2 from the germline V gene are ENHRY and SYGVKD. The CDR3 protein is CAISESLSRGGKSEQYF. CDR3 bases: TGTGCCATCAGTGAGTCGCTTTCACGGGGGGGGAAGTCCGAGCAGTACTTC.

The rearrangement links TRBV7-9 to TRBJ1-1; D gene unclear. CDR1 SEHNR and CDR2 FQNEAQ come from the germline V gene (reference sequence). Trimming removed 5 bases from V and 1 base from J, with 11 bases in between. This CDR3 contains 14 residues. CDR3 nucleotide sequence: TGTGCCAGCAGCCCGAGCCCGCAGAACACTGAAGCTTTCTTT. Encoded protein: CASSPSPQNTEAFF.

This clone turned up a few times. The chain combines TRBV2 with TRBJ2-7; a possible D gene is TRBD1 (6 bases). This CDR3 region has 13 residues. V lost 6 bases and J lost 5, with 14 bases in between. Germline CDR1 SNHLY, CDR2 FYNNEI. The CDR3, as DNA: TGTGCCAGCAGAGTAGACAGGTACCACGAGCAGTACTTC. Translation gives CASRVDRYHEQYF. The full variable domain, in which reference TRBV2 and TRBJ2-7 provide the parts outside the CDR3, is EPEVTQTPSHQVTQMGQEVILRCVPISNHLYFYWYRQILGQKVEFLVSFYNNEISEKSEIFDDQFSVERPDGSNFTLKIRSTKLEDSAMYFCASRVDRYHEQYFGPGTRLTVT.

The CDR3 region has the DNA TGTGCAAGTCGCGTTAGTATGAACTATGGCTACACCTTC. Residues: CASRVSMNYGYTF. This chain uses TRBV12-2 with TRBJ1-2. TRBV12-2 is a recognized pseudogene. The CDR3 loop spans 13 amino acids.

V gene TRBV19 combines with J gene TRBJ2-7; 12 bases match TRBD2. The germline gives CDR1 LNHDA, CDR2 SQIVND (reference sequence). There are 15 residues in the CDR3. Germline trimming cut 5 bases from V and 4 bases from J; bases unmatched to any gene: 6. The CDR3 protein is CASSSLAGGRYEQYF. CDR3 DNA: TGTGCCAGTAGTTCGCTAGCGGGAGGGCGGTACGAGCAGTACTTC.

This clone was counted once. The V gene is TRBV3-1 (or the pseudogene TRBV3-2), the J gene TRBJ1-1; 7 nucleotides agree with TRBD1. The CDR3 sequence is 12 residues long. The germline V gene encodes CDR1 LGHDT and CDR2 YNNKEL (reference sequence). Trimming cost V 3 bases and J 5 bases; bases outside gene matches: 0. The CDR3 loop reads CASSHRGTEAFF. DNA of the CDR3: TGTGCCAGCAGCCACAGGGGGACTGAAGCTTTCTTT.

On this clone itself: One end of the junction varies from germline; a read error may be responsible. This chain links TRBV12-5 with TRBJ2-3; 10 nucleotides align to TRBD1. The CDR3 length is 16 residues. Per the germline V gene, CDR1 is LGHNT and CDR2 is FRNRAP. CDR3 protein: CASGLGTGAIGDTQYF. CDR3 sequence (DNA): TGTGCTAGTGGCTTGGGGACAGGGGCTATAGGAGATACGCAGTATTTT.

Here the CDR3 DNA reads TGCGCCAGCAGCTTGGAAGGGACTAGCGGGGGGCCGGGCAAAGAGACCCAGTACTTC. This translates into CASSLEGTSGGPGKETQYF. The V and J genes are TRBV5-1 and TRBJ2-5; 15 bases agree with TRBD2. Germline V gene data show CDR1 as SGHRS and CDR2 as YFSETQ. The CDR3 loop spans 19 amino acids. V lost 0 bases and J lost 3; bases outside the gene matches: 9. Using reference TRBV5-1 and TRBJ2-5 for the parts outside the CDR3, the full variable domain is KAGVTQTPRYLIKTRGQQVTLSCSPISGHRSVSWYQQTPGQGLQFLFEYFSETQRNKGNFPGRFSGRQFSNSRSEMNVSTLELGDSALYLCASSLEGTSGGPGKETQYFGPGTRLLVL.

The rearrangement uses TRBV25-1 and TRBJ1-6; 9 bases agree with TRBD1. The CDR3 length is 15 residues. Germline V gives CDR1 MGHDK, CDR2 SYGVNS. With 2 bases clipped from V and 8 bases from J, the junction kept 4 bases outside the gene matches. The CDR3 region is CASSEGQGTYSPLHF. The CDR3 DNA is TGTGCCAGCAGTGAAGGACAGGGGACATATTCACCCCTCCACTTT.

In the case of this clone: Germline and junction disagree at one end, which may indicate a read error. The DNA of the CDR3 is TGTGCCAGCTCACCCCCGGACGGGGGGACTGGAAACACCACATATTTT. This codes for CASSPPDGGTGNTTYF. The chain combines TRBV18 with TRBJ1-3; the D gene is possibly TRBD1 (5 bases). CDR3 length equals 16 residues. The V gene's germline CDR1 is KGHSH and CDR2 LQKENI.